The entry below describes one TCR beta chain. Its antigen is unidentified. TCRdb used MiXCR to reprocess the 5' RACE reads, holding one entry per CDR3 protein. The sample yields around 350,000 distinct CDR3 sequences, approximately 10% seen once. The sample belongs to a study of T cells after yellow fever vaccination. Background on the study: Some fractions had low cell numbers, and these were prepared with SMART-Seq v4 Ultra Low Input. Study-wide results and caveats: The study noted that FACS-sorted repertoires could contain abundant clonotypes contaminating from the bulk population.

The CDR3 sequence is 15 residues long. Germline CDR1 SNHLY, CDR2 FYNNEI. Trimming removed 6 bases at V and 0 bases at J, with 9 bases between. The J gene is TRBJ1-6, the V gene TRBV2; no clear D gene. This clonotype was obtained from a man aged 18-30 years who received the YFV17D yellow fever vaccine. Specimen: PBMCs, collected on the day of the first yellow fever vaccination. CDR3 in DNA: TGTGCCAGCAGGCCGGCTAGCTCCTATAATTCACCCCTCCACTTT. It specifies CASRPASSYNSPLHF.